These 20 T cell receptor beta chains share one sample of origin, sequenced in a study of shared clonotypes between healthy human individuals (dated by TCRdb to 2020 to 2021). The library relied on the immunoSEQ multiplex PCR assay. The table was pulled from immuneACCESS by TCRdb, which kept in-frame rearrangements only. Such tables lose some clones; where checked, under half of the loss comes from unresolved V genes, and the rest has no known cause. The sample contains 2 million to 3 million clones, roughly 93% of them found a single time. Jointly, the top ten make up 0.36% of the sample. The specimen sequenced was naive CD4+ T cells from PBMCs. This specimen's cell subset or site label, interpreted: CD45RA+ positively selected. The source is a man aged 18 to 29 in good health. Some clones in this sample may be carry-over from other donors' samples.

This clone was detected only once. The V call is TRBV18, the J call TRBJ2-3; no firm D call. CDR1 and CDR2 (germline): KGHSH, LQKENI. Trimming took 1 base from V and 2 from J, leaving 13 bases between them. CDR3 length equals 16 residues. The CDR3 protein is CASSPQQEIYTDTQYF. As DNA, the CDR3 is TGTGCCAGCTCACCACAGCAGGAGATATACACAGATACGCAGTATTTT.

The chain recombines TRBV5-1 with TRBJ2-1; TRBD2 matches at 13 bases. The CDR3 totals 17 residues. Germline V gives CDR1 SGHRS, CDR2 YFSETQ. With V trimmed by 5 bases and J by 0 bases, 5 bases remained unmatched. This CDR3 reads CASSFRTSGSSYNEQFF. For the CDR3, the DNA is TGCGCCAGCAGTTTCAGGACTAGCGGGAGCTCCTACAATGAGCAGTTCTTC.

The chain couples TRBV5-1 to TRBJ2-5; D is undetermined. The V gene's germline CDR1 is SGHRS and CDR2 YFSETQ. The CDR3 is 13 residues long. V lost 6 bases and J 5 bases, leaving 14 bases between the germline ends. The CDR3, as DNA: TGCGCCAGCACCCCAGATGGGCGGGAGACCCAGTACTTC. It codes for CASTPDGRETQYF. Drawing the rest from reference TRBV5-1 and TRBJ2-5, the complete variable domain is KAGVTQTPRYLIKTRGQQVTLSCSPISGHRSVSWYQQTPGQGLQFLFEYFSETQRNKGNFPGRFSGRQFSNSRSEMNVSTLELGDSALYLCASTPDGRETQYFGPGTRLLVL.

V gene TRBV19 combines with J gene TRBJ1-6; D is perhaps TRBD1 (5 bases). V lost 3 bases and J 14 bases, leaving 20 bases between the germline ends. From germline, CDR1 is LNHDA and CDR2 SQIVND (reference sequence). This CDR3 region has 15 residues. CDR3 bases: TGTGCCAGTAGTATTCAGGGCGGCGGCCTCTTAACCCTCCACTTT. Its protein is CASSIQGGGLLTLHF.

The CDR3 loop is CASSPGTPRTDTQYF. The CDR3 region has the DNA TGCGCCAGCAGCCCAGGTACCCCCCGAACAGATACGCAGTATTTT. J is TRBJ2-3 and V is TRBV5-1; no firm D call. Trimming left V 4 bases short and J 3 bases short, with 15 bases between. This CDR3 spans 15 amino acids. CDR1 SGHRS and CDR2 YFSETQ come from the germline V gene.

This chain connects TRBV18 to TRBJ2-3; 9 bases are a match to TRBD2. The CDR3 runs to 18 residues. The ends lost 0 bases at V and 4 bases at J; junction bases unmatched: 11. The germline CDR1 and CDR2 sequences are KGHSH and LQKENI. CDR3 in DNA: TGTGCCAGCTCACCACCTAGCGGGAGAGCAGGTCTTCCAGATACGCAGTATTTT. Translated: CASSPPSGRAGLPDTQYF.

The chain carries TRBV29-1 and TRBJ1-1, with D unresolved. V dropped 0 bases and J dropped 1 base, with 6 bases sitting between them. Germline assignment: CDR1 SQVTM and CDR2 ANQGSEA. The CDR3 is 13 amino acids. The CDR3 protein is CSVEDSPNTEAFF. The CDR3 bases are TGCAGCGTTGAAGACAGCCCGAACACTGAAGCTTTCTTT.

The chain has TRBV27 and TRBJ2-3; D uncertain. This CDR3 contains 15 residues. With 3 bases removed from V and 0 bases from J, the gap between germline ends came to 10 bases. CDR1 and CDR2 from the germline V gene are MNHEY and SMNVEV (reference sequence). The CDR3, as DNA: TGTGCCAGCAGTTTCTTCTCAGCCAGCACAGATACGCAGTATTTT. The encoded protein is CASSFFSASTDTQYF.

The chain employs TRBV6-6 and TRBJ1-5; no clear D gene. Germline V lookup: CDR1 MNHNY, CDR2 SVGAGI (reference sequence). The CDR3 is 13 residues long. The CDR3 region is CGTRLDSNQPQHF. The CDR3 DNA sequence: TGTGGTACAAGACTGGATAGCAATCAGCCCCAGCATTTT.

The CDR3 is CASSQTGTGGYEQYF. For the CDR3, the DNA is TGTGCCAGCTCACAAACCGGGACAGGGGGCTACGAGCAGTACTTC. The chain combines TRBV18 with TRBJ2-7; 11 bases are a match to TRBD1. This CDR3 is built from 15 residues. Trimming at V came to 4 bases and at J to 3 bases, leaving 5 bases not matched to a gene. Germline V CDR1 and CDR2: KGHSH, LQKENI.

This chain uses TRBV5-4 with TRBJ1-6; 7 nucleotides line up with TRBD1. Germline values: CDR1 SGHNT, CDR2 YYREEE (reference sequence). The CDR3 totals 15 residues. Trimming removed 0 bases from V and 10 bases from J; junction bases left unmatched: 7. The CDR3 bases are TGTGCCAGCAGCTTGGAAGGGGGCTGGGGATCACCCCTCCACTTT. Translation: CASSLEGGWGSPLHF. The complete variable domain, with remaining parts taken from reference TRBV5-4 and TRBJ1-6, reads ETGVTQSPTHLIKTRGQQVTLRCSSQSGHNTVSWYQQALGQGPQFIFQYYREEENGRGNFPPRFSGLQFPNYSSELNVNALELDDSALYLCASSLEGGWGSPLHFGNGTRLTVT.

This chain joins TRBV18 and TRBJ1-1, with 7 bases matching TRBD1. V was pared by 6 bases and J by 4 bases, with 2 bases of the junction left unmatched. The CDR3 has 12 residues. CDR1 is KGHSH and CDR2 is LQKENI in the germline V gene. Written as DNA, the CDR3 is TGTGCCAGCTCCGGACAGGCCACTGAAGCTTTCTTT. Translating gives CASSGQATEAFF.

The chain links TRBV28 to TRBJ1-1; the D gene is possibly TRBD1 (6 bases). Germline CDR1 and CDR2: MDHEN and SYDVKM. The CDR3 is 13 residues long. The germline V and J ends were trimmed by 3 bases and 6 bases, with 11 bases remaining between them. This CDR3 reads CASSFPGVSEAFF. CDR3 coding DNA: TGTGCCAGCAGTTTCCCAGGGGTCTCTGAAGCTTTCTTT.

The chain carries TRBV28 and TRBJ1-1; no clear D. The germline CDR1 and CDR2 sequences are MDHEN and SYDVKM. The CDR3 runs to 13 residues. Deletions cut 7 bases from V and 0 bases from J, with 9 bases between. The CDR3 bases are TGTGCCAGCACGGATAACATGAACACTGAAGCTTTCTTT. Amino acids: CASTDNMNTEAFF.

The rearrangement joins TRBV7-2 to TRBJ1-5, with no clear D. Between the trimmed V and J ends, which lost 6 bases and 0 bases, there was a span of 9 bases. The V gene's germline CDR1 is SGHTA and CDR2 FQGNSA. The CDR3 sequence is 14 residues long. CDR3 sequence: CASSTGISNQPQHF. The CDR3 coding sequence is TGTGCCAGCAGTACGGGGATTAGCAATCAGCCCCAGCATTTT.

The chain employs TRBV7-9 and TRBJ1-4; maybe TRBD1 (5 bases). The germline gives CDR1 SEHNR, CDR2 FQNEAQ (reference sequence). The V end lost 4 bases, the J end lost 0 bases, and 9 bases lay between the germline ends. The CDR3 totals 15 residues. The CDR3 reads CASSWGGATNEKLFF. CDR3 nucleotides: TGTGCCAGCAGCTGGGGGGGTGCAACTAATGAAAAACTGTTTTTT.

The chain combines TRBV2 with TRBJ2-3; 13 bases are shared with TRBD2. The germline V gene has CDR1 SNHLY and CDR2 FYNNEI. J gave up 4 bases and V 6 bases, and 7 bases lay outside the gene matches. The length of the CDR3 is 16 residues. As DNA, the CDR3 is TGTGCCAGCAGGACGGGACTAGCGGGACTCGCAGATACGCAGTATTTT. Residues: CASRTGLAGLADTQYF. The variable domain in full, completed from reference TRBV2 and TRBJ2-3, reads EPEVTQTPSHQVTQMGQEVILRCVPISNHLYFYWYRQILGQKVEFLVSFYNNEISEKSEIFDDQFSVERPDGSNFTLKIRSTKLEDSAMYFCASRTGLAGLADTQYFGPGTRLTVL.

The chain couples TRBV30 to TRBJ1-2, with TRBD1 identical over 11 bases. The V segment lost 7 bases and the J segment 7 bases; nucleotides outside the gene matches: 2. Looked up from germline, CDR1 is GTSNPN and CDR2 is SVGIG (reference sequence). This CDR3 comprises 11 residues. CDR3 residues: CASGTGGGYTF. As DNA, the CDR3 is TGTGCCTCCGGGACAGGGGGTGGCTACACCTTC.

The rearrangement links TRBV6-1 to TRBJ1-4, with D uncertain. Deletions cut 6 bases from V and 7 bases from J, with 3 bases between. CDR3 length: 10 amino acids. Germline V lookup: CDR1 MNHNS, CDR2 SASEGT. CDR3 bases: TGTGCCAGCAGGGGTGAAAAACTGTTTTTT. Residues: CASRGEKLFF.

The chain couples TRBV5-1 to TRBJ2-1; 12 bases are shared with TRBD2. Trimming took 4 bases from V and 8 from J; bases not matched to a gene: 13. The CDR3 extends over 17 amino acids. Looked up from germline, CDR1 is SGHRS and CDR2 is YFSETQ. The CDR3 coding sequence is TGCGCCAGCAGCGCCAGCCCTCTAGCGGGAGGGATCGATGAGCAGTTCTTC. It translates to CASSASPLAGGIDEQFF.